These 32 T cell receptor beta chains were sequenced from one sample in a study of breast tumors, draining lymph nodes, adjacent tissues listed by TCRdb under 2016. Library preparation used multiplex PCR. This sample was sequenced with an Illumina HiSeq 2000. The public sequencing data were trimmed at Q25 with fastp and processed into clonotypes with MiXCR by TCRdb, which kept only in-frame beta chains. Here each entry gathers all rows of one CDR3 protein and keeps the most common genes and DNA. For this sample there are roughly 12,000 distinct CDR3 sequences; over 45% appear just once. Together, the top ten hold 36% of the sample. The specimen was breast tumor tissue. All receptors derive from a female donor with breast cancer. Some clones in this sample may be carry-over from other donors' samples.

As for this clonotype: A clone one base away is much larger, so this may be a read error. The chain employs TRBV9 and TRBJ1-2, with 9 bases fitting TRBD1. The CDR3 has 14 amino acids. The ends lost 3 bases at V and 2 bases at J; junction bases unmatched: 2. Germline CDR1 SGDLS, CDR2 YYNGEE. CDR3 nucleotides: TGTGCCAGCAGCGACGGGACAGGGAACTATGGCTACACCTTC. This encodes CASSDGTGNYGYTF.

The rearrangement links TRBV7-3 to TRBJ2-1; 8 positions match TRBD1. J was trimmed by 2 bases and V by 1 base; bases with no gene match: 22. Germline CDR1 and CDR2: SGHTA and FQGTGA. The CDR3 runs 22 residues. Here the CDR3 reads CASSLNQDREVSRGLTYNEQFF. The DNA of the CDR3 is TGTGCCAGCAGCTTAAATCAGGACAGGGAGGTTTCGCGGGGCCTAACCTACAATGAGCAGTTCTTC. The full variable domain, its missing parts supplied by reference TRBV7-3 and TRBJ2-1, is GAGVSQTPSNKVTEKGKYVELRCDPISGHTALYWYRQSLGQGPEFLIYFQGTGAADDSGLPNDRFFAVRPEGSVSTLKIQRTERGDSAVYLCASSLNQDREVSRGLTYNEQFFGPGTRLTVL.

In regard to this clonotype: Its ends do not fully match the called genes, so a read error is possible. V and J are TRBV7-3 and TRBJ2-7; the D call may be TRBD1 or TRBD2 (7 bases each). Germline V gene data show CDR1 as SGHTA and CDR2 as FQGTGA. The CDR3 covers 15 residues. The CDR3 is CVSSLAGGGGYEQYF. In DNA form, the CDR3 reads TGTGTCAGCAGCTTAGCAGGGGGAGGGGGCTACGAGCAGTACTTC. Full variable domain (rest looked up from reference TRBV7-3 and TRBJ2-7): GAGVSQTPSNKVTEKGKYVELRCDPISGHTALYWYRQSLGQGPEFLIYFQGTGAADDSGLPNDRFFAVRPEGSVSTLKIQRTERGDSAVYLCVSSLAGGGGYEQYFGPGTRLTVT.

The genes are TRBV7-3 and TRBJ2-1; TRBD2 matches at 8 bases. After removal of 4 bases from V and 0 bases from J, the junction contained 5 bases not matched to a gene. Germline CDR1 reads SGHTA; CDR2 reads FQGTGA. CDR3 length: 16 amino acids. The CDR3 coding sequence is TGTGCCAGCAGCTCCCAAGCGGGGGTCTCCTACAATGAGCAGTTCTTC. This encodes CASSSQAGVSYNEQFF.

Judged by abundance, this clonotype is medium-sized. V and J are TRBV20-1 and TRBJ2-5; perhaps TRBD2 as D (5 bases). Germline CDR1 reads DFQATT; CDR2 reads SNEGSKA (reference sequence). This CDR3 region has 10 residues. Deletions cut 5 bases from V and 4 bases from J, with 5 bases between. The CDR3 sequence is CSARGETQYF. In DNA, the CDR3 is TGCAGTGCTCGGGGAGAGACCCAGTACTTC.

This chain connects TRBV5-1 to TRBJ2-7; D gene ambiguous. Looked up from germline, CDR1 is SGHRS and CDR2 is YFSETQ. The CDR3 runs 13 residues. V lost 0 bases and J 1 base, leaving 5 bases between the germline ends. The CDR3 protein is CASSLEASYEQYF. The DNA of the CDR3 is TGCGCCAGCAGCTTGGAGGCTTCCTACGAGCAGTACTTC.

This clonotype was detected a few times. The chain is built from TRBV5-1 and TRBJ1-3; D perhaps matches TRBD1 (5 bases). V shed 0 bases and J shed 0 bases, with 10 bases lying between them. Germline V lookup: CDR1 SGHRS, CDR2 YFSETQ. The CDR3 totals 16 residues. The CDR3 sequence: CASSLDGGFSGNTIYF. CDR3 nucleotide sequence: TGCGCCAGCAGCTTGGATGGGGGGTTCTCTGGAAACACCATATATTTT.

The V call is TRBV20-1, the J call TRBJ1-6, with D hard to call. The V and J ends lost 1 base and 10 bases respectively, with 11 bases between them. From germline, CDR1 is DFQATT and CDR2 SNEGSKA (reference sequence). The CDR3 sequence is 13 residues long. CDR3 amino acids: CSARVNEKSPLHF. CDR3 in DNA: TGCAGTGCTAGAGTAAACGAGAAGTCACCCCTCCACTTT.

This clonotype was counted ten times or more. The rearrangement joins TRBV9 to TRBJ1-2; a possible D gene is TRBD1 (6 bases). The length of the CDR3 is 12 residues. Per germline, CDR1 SGDLS and CDR2 YYNGEE. Trimming left V 4 bases short and J 5 bases short, with 9 bases between. The DNA for the CDR3 is TGTGCCAGCAGCACACAGGGTTATGGCTACACCTTC. Translating it yields CASSTQGYGYTF.

The chain links TRBV20-1 to TRBJ2-3, with 7 bases aligning to TRBD2. The CDR3 covers 13 residues. Germline values: CDR1 DFQATT, CDR2 SNEGSKA (reference sequence). The junction had 2 bases not matched to a gene; V was cut back by 1 base and J by 4 bases. CDR3 region: CSARVAGPDTQYF. As DNA, the CDR3 is TGCAGTGCTAGAGTAGCGGGCCCAGATACGCAGTATTTT.

The chain is built from TRBV2 and TRBJ1-6, with TRBD1 identical over 9 bases. The CDR3 extends over 16 amino acids. V dropped 6 bases and J dropped 13; count of bases not matched to a gene: 16. Germline-derived CDR1 and CDR2 are SNHLY and FYNNEI. The CDR3: CASRGTGIPSGTPLHF. CDR3 coding DNA: TGTGCCAGCAGAGGGACAGGGATCCCGTCGGGGACCCCCCTCCACTTT.

A word on this clonotype: A read error may produce the germline difference seen at one junction end. The chain recombines TRBV6-5 with TRBJ1-2, with TRBD1 as a possible D gene (5 bases). This CDR3 comprises 16 residues. Germline V lookup: CDR1 MNHEY, CDR2 SVGAGI. The chain's CDR3 is CASSHSTDPQWDGYTF. In DNA, the CDR3 is TGTGCCAGCAGTCACTCGACAGACCCTCAGTGGGATGGCTACACCTTC.

This clonotype is a singleton in its sample. It may be a read error: a sequence one base away is much more abundant. V and J are TRBV15 and TRBJ2-1; D may be TRBD1 (6 bases). Per germline, CDR1 LNHNV and CDR2 YYDKDF (reference sequence). This CDR3 is 17 amino acids long. CDR3 region: CATSTSQTGPSCNEQFF. In DNA form, the CDR3 reads TGTGCCACCAGCACGAGCCAGACAGGTCCGTCCTGCAATGAGCAGTTCTTC.

To note about this clonotype: In this CDR3 the conserved last residue, phenylalanine or tryptophan, is missing, so a read error is likely. The chain uses TRBV2 and TRBJ2-5; 12 nucleotides line up with TRBD2. The CDR3 contains 17 residues. Germline V CDR1 and CDR2: SNHLY, FYNNEI. The V gene end was trimmed by 6 bases and the J gene end by 3 bases; junction bases not matched to a gene: 11. Here the CDR3 reads CASSEPIRTSGKETQYC. CDR3 nucleotides: TGTGCCAGCAGCGAACCTATTAGGACTAGCGGGAAAGAGACCCAGTACTGC.

The genes are TRBV7-9 and TRBJ2-1, with a tentative D call TRBD2 (5 bases). The CDR3 covers 16 residues. The germline CDR1 and CDR2 sequences are SEHNR and FQNEAQ (reference sequence). V dropped 1 base and J dropped 7 bases, with 17 bases sitting between them. Here the CDR3 DNA reads TGTGCCAGCAGCTTAGTCGACGGGAAGCCGGGGAATGAGCAGTTCTTC. It yields the protein CASSLVDGKPGNEQFF.

V gene TRBV6-6 combines with J gene TRBJ1-4, with no clear D. CDR3 size: 13 residues. Per the germline V gene, CDR1 is MNHNY and CDR2 is SVGAGI (reference sequence). Trimming stripped 0 bases from V and 8 bases from J, with 7 bases between. As DNA, the CDR3 is TGTGCCAGCAGTTACTCACGAAACGAAAAACTGTTTTTT. Protein product: CASSYSRNEKLFF.

This chain uses TRBV5-1 with TRBJ2-1, with D possibly matching TRBD2 (6 bases). This CDR3 is 16 amino acids long. V gave up 4 bases and J gave up 2 bases, with 16 bases separating them. CDR1 is SGHRS, CDR2 YFSETQ, per germline. In DNA form, the CDR3 reads TGCGCCAGCAGCCAAGAATCTAGCGCAGCCTACAATGAGCAGTTCTTC. Its protein is CASSQESSAAYNEQFF.

Comment on this clonotype: With a much larger clone just one base away, this may be a read error. The chain has TRBV5-4 and TRBJ2-3; D is unclear. From germline, CDR1 is SGHNT and CDR2 YYREEE (reference sequence). The CDR3 covers 12 residues. CDR3 nucleotide sequence: TGTGCCAGCAGCTTGAGTACAGCTACGCAGTATTTT. This translates into CASSLSTATQYF.

This clonotype was seen ten or more times. CDR3 amino acids: CASSLSTDTQYF. In DNA form, the CDR3 reads TGTGCCAGCAGCTTGAGTACAGATACGCAGTATTTT. J is TRBJ2-3 and V is TRBV5-4, with D unresolved. The CDR3 extends over 12 amino acids. Germline V lookup: CDR1 SGHNT, CDR2 YYREEE (reference sequence). V was trimmed by 1 base and J by 3 bases, leaving 3 bases between them. Filled out from reference TRBV5-4 and TRBJ2-3, the complete variable domain reads ETGVTQSPTHLIKTRGQQVTLRCSSQSGHNTVSWYQQALGQGPQFIFQYYREEENGRGNFPPRFSGLQFPNYSSELNVNALELDDSALYLCASSLSTDTQYFGPGTRLTVL.

This chain links TRBV10-3 with TRBJ1-5, with a tentative D call TRBD1 (6 bases). The CDR3 is 15 amino acids. V was cut by 3 bases and J by 0 bases, with 9 bases left in between. Germline loops: CDR1 ENHRY, CDR2 SYGVKD. The CDR3 protein is CAISEYRDSNQPQHF. The CDR3, as DNA: TGTGCCATCAGTGAATACAGGGATAGCAATCAGCCCCAGCATTTT.

By its share, this clonotype is medium-sized (0.01 to 0.1%). This sequence joins TRBV11-2 and TRBJ2-7; D unclear. With 4 bases removed from V and 1 base from J, the gap between germline ends came to 14 bases. The germline CDR1 and CDR2 sequences are SGHAT and FQNNGV. The CDR3 spans 15 residues. CDR3 in amino acids: CASSSPRTESYEQYF. The CDR3 DNA reads as TGTGCCAGCAGCTCCCCACGGACGGAGTCCTACGAGCAGTACTTC.

The rearrangement uses TRBV2 and TRBJ1-3; D may be TRBD1 (5 bases). The CDR3 is 12 residues long. The germline V and J ends were trimmed by 8 bases and 1 base, with 6 bases remaining between them. Germline assignment: CDR1 SNHLY and CDR2 FYNNEI. CDR3 nucleotide sequence: TGTGCCAGCCGACAGTCTGGAAACACCATATATTTT. The encoded protein is CASRQSGNTIYF.

This clonotype occurred a few times. A much larger clone is a single base away; this may be a read error. V usage is TRBV9 and J usage is TRBJ2-1; 7 nucleotides agree with TRBD2. CDR3 length: 15 amino acids. From germline, CDR1 is SGDLS and CDR2 YYNGEE. The CDR3 spells CASSVVGLPSDEPFF. CDR3 DNA: TGTGCCAGCAGCGTAGTGGGACTACCTAGCGATGAGCCGTTCTTC.

V is TRBV6-6 and J is TRBJ2-3; 11 nucleotides align to TRBD2. V lost 4 bases and J lost 7; bases outside the gene matches: 4. CDR1 and CDR2 from the germline V gene are MNHNY and SVGAGI (reference sequence). The length of the CDR3 is 14 residues. The CDR3 region is CASSSRTSGYTQYF. Here the CDR3 DNA reads TGTGCCAGCAGTTCCAGGACTAGCGGGTATACGCAGTATTTT.

This clonotype was seen at least ten times. The chain links TRBV25-1 to TRBJ1-1; no reliable D call. CDR1 MGHDK and CDR2 SYGVNS come from the germline V gene. The CDR3 has 11 residues. V was trimmed by 4 bases and J by 5 bases, leaving 5 bases between them. The CDR3 coding sequence is TGTGCCAGCAGTGGGAGGACTGAAGCTTTCTTT. Translated: CASSGRTEAFF.

The rearrangement uses TRBV29-1 and TRBJ2-5, with D possibly TRBD2 on 6 matching bases. Germline CDR1 is SQVTM and CDR2 is ANQGSEA. With 8 bases removed from V and 4 bases from J, the gap between germline ends came to 11 bases. The CDR3 has 11 amino acids. CDR3 bases: TGCAGCTCTAGGGGAGGAGAGACCCAGTACTTC. This encodes CSSRGGETQYF. The whole variable domain, filled in from reference TRBV29-1 and TRBJ2-5, reads SAVISQKPSRDICQRGTSLTIQCQVDSQVTMMFWYRQQPGQSLTLIATANQGSEATYESGFVIDKFPISRPNLTFSTLTVSNMSPEDSSIYLCSSRGGETQYFGPGTRLLVL.

This clonotype was seen a handful of times. This rearrangement joins TRBV6-1 to TRBJ2-3; 9 nucleotides align to TRBD2. The CDR3 is 15 residues long. The germline gives CDR1 MNHNS, CDR2 SASEGT. The V segment lost 6 bases and the J segment 0 bases; nucleotides outside the gene matches: 4. This chain's CDR3 is CASRGLAASTDTQYF. In DNA, the CDR3 is TGTGCCAGCAGGGGACTAGCAGCTAGCACAGATACGCAGTATTTT.

V is TRBV5-4 and J is TRBJ2-7; D is uncertain. From germline, CDR1 is SGHNT and CDR2 YYREEE (reference sequence). The V gene lost 0 bases and the J gene lost 6 bases, with 10 bases spanning the gap. The CDR3 consists of 13 residues. The CDR3 bases are TGTGCCAGCAGCTTGGAGAGAGCGTCCGAGCAGTACTTC. The encoded protein is CASSLERASEQYF.

The rearrangement uses TRBV5-4 and TRBJ1-2; no firm D call. Germline values: CDR1 SGHNT, CDR2 YYREEE (reference sequence). CDR3 length: 14 amino acids. V gave up 6 bases and J gave up 5 bases, with 17 bases separating them. The CDR3 DNA reads TGTGCCAGCACCTCGACCGGGGAGCTGTATGGCTACACCTTC. Translating gives CASTSTGELYGYTF.

This chain links TRBV7-9 with TRBJ2-1, with TRBD2 matching over 12 bases. There are 18 residues in the CDR3. Germline V gene sequence: CDR1 SEHNR, CDR2 FQNEAQ (reference sequence). The ends lost 4 bases at V and 3 bases at J; junction bases unmatched: 10. The CDR3 coding sequence is TGTGCCAGCAGCTCTACGGGGCTAGCGGGAGGGAGCTACAATGAGCAGTTCTTC. It encodes CASSSTGLAGGSYNEQFF. The full variable domain, with the rest looked up from reference TRBV7-9 and TRBJ2-1, is DTGVSQNPRHKITKRGQNVTFRCDPISEHNRLYWYRQTLGQGPEFLTYFQNEAQLEKSRLLSDRFSAERPKGSFSTLEIQRTEQGDSAMYLCASSSTGLAGGSYNEQFFGPGTRLTVL.

The genes are TRBV29-1 and TRBJ2-1; no firm D call. With 0 bases removed from V and 6 bases from J, the gap between germline ends came to 15 bases. Per germline, CDR1 SQVTM and CDR2 ANQGSEA. This CDR3 spans 15 amino acids. This CDR3 reads CSVEDNWAKTNEQFF. The CDR3 DNA reads as TGCAGCGTTGAAGATAATTGGGCTAAAACCAATGAGCAGTTCTTC.

The chain is built from TRBV20-1 and TRBJ2-1; TRBD2 aligns across 11 bases. Trimming took 3 bases from V and 7 from J; bases not matched to a gene: 2. The CDR3 length is 13 residues. Germline loops: CDR1 DFQATT, CDR2 SNEGSKA (reference sequence). The CDR3 loop reads CSARGLAENEQFF. CDR3 bases: TGCAGTGCTAGGGGACTAGCGGAGAATGAGCAGTTCTTC.